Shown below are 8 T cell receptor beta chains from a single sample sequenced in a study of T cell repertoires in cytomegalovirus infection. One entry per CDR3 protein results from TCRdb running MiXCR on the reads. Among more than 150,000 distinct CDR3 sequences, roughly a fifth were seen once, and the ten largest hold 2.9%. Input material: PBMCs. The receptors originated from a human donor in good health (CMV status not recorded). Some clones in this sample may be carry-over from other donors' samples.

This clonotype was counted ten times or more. CDR3 in DNA: TGTGCCAGCAGCCAAACCCCGGGTGGAAAACTGTTTTTT. This gives the protein CASSQTPGGKLFF. The V call is TRBV14, the J call TRBJ1-4; no clear D gene. The V gene's germline CDR1 is SGHDN and CDR2 FVKESK. V shed 2 bases and J shed 10 bases, with 11 bases lying between them. This CDR3 comprises 13 residues.

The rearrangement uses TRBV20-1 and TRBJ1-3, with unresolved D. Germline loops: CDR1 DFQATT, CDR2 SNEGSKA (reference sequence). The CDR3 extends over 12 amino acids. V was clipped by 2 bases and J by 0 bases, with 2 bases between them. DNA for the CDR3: TGCAGTGCTAGACACTCTGGAAACACCATATATTTT. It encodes CSARHSGNTIYF.

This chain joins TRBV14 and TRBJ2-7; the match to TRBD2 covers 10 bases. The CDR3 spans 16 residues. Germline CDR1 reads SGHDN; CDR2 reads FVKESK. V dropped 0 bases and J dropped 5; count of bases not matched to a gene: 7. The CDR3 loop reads CASSQDLASGSNEQYF. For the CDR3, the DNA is TGTGCCAGCAGCCAAGATCTGGCTAGCGGGAGCAACGAGCAGTACTTC.

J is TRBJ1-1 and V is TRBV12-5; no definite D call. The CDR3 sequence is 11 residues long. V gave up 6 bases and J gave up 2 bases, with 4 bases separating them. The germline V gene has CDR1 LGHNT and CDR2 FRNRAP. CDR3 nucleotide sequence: TGTGCTAGTGGCCAAAACACTGAAGCTTTCTTT. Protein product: CASGQNTEAFF.

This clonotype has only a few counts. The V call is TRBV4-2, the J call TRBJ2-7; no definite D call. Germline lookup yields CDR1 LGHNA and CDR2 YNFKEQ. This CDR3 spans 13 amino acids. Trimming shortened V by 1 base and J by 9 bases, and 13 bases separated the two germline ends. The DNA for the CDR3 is TGTGCCAGCAGCCAAGTATCTGAGAAGGGGCAGTACTTC. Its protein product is CASSQVSEKGQYF.

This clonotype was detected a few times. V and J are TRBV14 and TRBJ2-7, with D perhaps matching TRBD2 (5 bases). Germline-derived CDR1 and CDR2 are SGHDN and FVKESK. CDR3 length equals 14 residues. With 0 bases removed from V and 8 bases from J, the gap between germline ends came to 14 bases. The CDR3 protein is CASSQDPFGMKQYF. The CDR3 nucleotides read TGTGCCAGCAGCCAAGACCCTTTCGGGATGAAGCAGTACTTC.

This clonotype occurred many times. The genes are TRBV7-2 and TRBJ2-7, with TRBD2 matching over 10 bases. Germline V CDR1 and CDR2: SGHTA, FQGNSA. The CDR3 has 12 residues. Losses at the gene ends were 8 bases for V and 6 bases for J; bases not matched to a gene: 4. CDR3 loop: CASGLAVSEQYF. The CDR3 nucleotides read TGTGCCAGCGGACTAGCGGTGAGCGAGCAGTACTTC.

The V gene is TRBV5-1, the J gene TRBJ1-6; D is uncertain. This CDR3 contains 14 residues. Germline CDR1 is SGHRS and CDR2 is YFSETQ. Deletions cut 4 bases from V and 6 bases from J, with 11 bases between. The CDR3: CASSPAPGNSPLHF. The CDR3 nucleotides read TGCGCCAGCAGCCCGGCCCCGGGTAATTCACCCCTCCACTTT. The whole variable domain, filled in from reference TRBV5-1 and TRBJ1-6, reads KAGVTQTPRYLIKTRGQQVTLSCSPISGHRSVSWYQQTPGQGLQFLFEYFSETQRNKGNFPGRFSGRQFSNSRSEMNVSTLELGDSALYLCASSPAPGNSPLHFGNGTRLTVT.